This T cell receptor beta chain comes out of a study of blood T cell repertoires in COVID-19. Germline loops: CDR1 DFQATT, CDR2 SNEGSKA (reference sequence). V gave up 3 bases and J gave up 7 bases, with 18 bases separating them. This CDR3 has 14 amino acids. TCRdb keeps only in-frame clones here, not all; method: immunoSEQ multiplex PCR. The repertoire includes roughly 100,000 clones, 70% to 90% of them detected once, and 4% to 4.5% sits in the top ten. This TCR was recovered from a human donor with COVID-19, enrolled during active disease. The donor label of this sample is uncertain. The rearrangement links TRBV20-1 to TRBJ2-5; D is unclear. Source material: peripheral blood. CDR3 loop: CSASRWLTSGTQYF. CDR3 sequence (DNA): TGCAGTGCTAGTAGATGGCTAACCTCGGGGACCCAGTACTTC.